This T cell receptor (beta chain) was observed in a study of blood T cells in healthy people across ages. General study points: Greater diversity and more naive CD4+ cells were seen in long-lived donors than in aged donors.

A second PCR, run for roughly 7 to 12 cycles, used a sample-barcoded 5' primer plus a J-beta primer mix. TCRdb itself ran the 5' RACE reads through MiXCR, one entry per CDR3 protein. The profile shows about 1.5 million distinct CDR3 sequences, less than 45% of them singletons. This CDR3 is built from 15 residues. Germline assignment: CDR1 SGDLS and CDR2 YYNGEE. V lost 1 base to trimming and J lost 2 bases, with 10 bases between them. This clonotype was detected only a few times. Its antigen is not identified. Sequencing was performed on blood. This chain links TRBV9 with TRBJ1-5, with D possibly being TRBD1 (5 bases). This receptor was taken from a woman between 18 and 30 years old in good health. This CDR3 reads CASSVRGEGNQPQHF. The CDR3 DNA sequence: TGTGCCAGCAGCGTAAGGGGAGAGGGCAATCAGCCCCAGCATTTT.